Listed below are T cell receptor beta chains from one sample, sequenced in a study of shared clonotypes between healthy human individuals. This table comes from immunoSEQ multiplex PCR, and its TCRdb copy is limited to in-frame clones, with some not included. Seen here are around 550,000 clones, roughly 95% observed once, and the top ten hold approximately 0.11%. Sequencing was done on a sample of naive CD8+ T cells sorted from blood. The receptors derive from a woman under 40 in good health. The CDR3 runs from the conserved cysteine through the conserved F or W. The D gene is left open where the match is weak. Size values are once, few and many counts, or a class for expanded clones, and some rows have none.

j_call cdr3_length v_call d_call clone_size cdr3_nt cdr3_aa
TRBJ2-3 16 TRBV7-9 . . TGTGCCAGCAGCTACTGGGAGGGGGGGAGCAGGGATACGCAGTATTTT CASSYWEGGSRDTQYF
TRBJ2-7 14 TRBV5-4 TRBD1 . TGTGCCAGCAGCTTGGGACAGGGCCCCTACGAGCAGTACTTC CASSLGQGPYEQYF
TRBJ1-2 14 TRBV7-9 TRBD1 . TGTGCCAGCAGCTTAGAGGGGGCAAAGGGTGGCTACACCTTC CASSLEGAKGGYTF
TRBJ2-7 15 TRBV6-6 TRBD2 . TGTGCCAGCAGCCAGCCGGGTGGGAGGGGCGACGAGCAGTACTTC CASSQPGGRGDEQYF
TRBJ1-1 17 TRBV5-8 . once TGTGCCAGCAGCTTTCAGGACGGGGGAATCTTGAACACTGAAGCTTTCTTT CASSFQDGGILNTEAFF
TRBJ1-3 18 TRBV2 . . TGTGCCAGCAGTGAATCTGTCGGCAGGGGCTTCTCTGGAAACACCATATATTTT CASSESVGRGFSGNTIYF
TRBJ2-1 15 TRBV7-9 TRBD2 . TGTGCCAGCAGCTTACTAGCGGGAGGGCCGAATGAGCAGTTCTTC CASSLLAGGPNEQFF
TRBJ1-4 15 TRBV5-8 TRBD1 . TGTGCCAGCAGCTTGTACAGGGGTGATTATGAAAAACTGTTTTTT CASSLYRGDYEKLFF
TRBJ2-7 16 TRBV7-8 . . TGTGCCAGCAGCTTAGGGTCCCTCTCCAGGCCATACGAGCAGTACTTC CASSLGSLSRPYEQYF
TRBJ2-3 15 TRBV7-9 TRBD2 once TGTGCCAGCAGCCCCCTGGGCGGGAGAAAAGATACGCAGTATTTT CASSPLGGRKDTQYF
TRBJ2-3 18 TRBV28 TRBD2 . TGTGCCAGCCGTCCTCGGAGGGGGACTAGCGGGGGCACAGATACGCAGTATTTT CASRPRRGTSGGTDTQYF
TRBJ2-3 14 TRBV10-1 TRBD2 . TGCGCCAGCCAGGCTAGCGGGAGGAAAGATACGCAGTATTTT CASQASGRKDTQYF
TRBJ2-7 16 TRBV19 TRBD1 . TGTGCCAGTAGTCTTCCCCGGGACAGGGTTTACTACGAGCAGTACTTC CASSLPRDRVYYEQYF
TRBJ2-7 16 TRBV6-1 TRBD2 . TGTGCCAGCAGTGAGGGACTAGCGGGAGGGCCTTACGAGCAGTACTTC CASSEGLAGGPYEQYF
TRBJ2-3 15 TRBV9 . . TGTGCCAGCAGCGTAGTAGCCGTCGGGGCGGATACGCAGTATTTT CASSVVAVGADTQYF
TRBJ2-7 17 TRBV13 TRBD2 . TGTGCCAGCAGCTTAGGGAGCGGGAGGGGGAGCTCCTACGAGCAGTACTTC CASSLGSGRGSSYEQYF
TRBJ2-7 13 TRBV5-6 . . TGTGCCAGCAGCTTGGAAGGGGCCGGGGAGCAGTACTTC CASSLEGAGEQYF
TRBJ1-2 11 TRBV7-9 . . TGTGCCAGCCCGTGGGGGGCTGGCTACACCTTC CASPWGAGYTF
TRBJ2-1 15 TRBV27 . . TGTGCCAGCAGTCTCTCCCCCTCGGCGTACAGTGAGCAGTTCTTC CASSLSPSAYSEQFF
TRBJ2-3 15 TRBV5-1 TRBD2 once TGCGCCAGCAGCTTATCTAGCGGGAGCACAGATACGCAGTATTTT CASSLSSGSTDTQYF
TRBJ1-1 13 TRBV27 . once TGTGCCAGCAGTTTAAATAGGGGGGCTGAAGCTTTCTTT CASSLNRGAEAFF
TRBJ2-7 15 TRBV7-9 . . TGTGCCAGCACGGCGGTGGCAGGGGCCCCCTACGAGCAGTACTTC CASTAVAGAPYEQYF
TRBJ2-7 11 TRBV11-2 . . TGTGCCAGCAGCTACATTCACGAGCAGTACTTC CASSYIHEQYF
TRBJ2-7 16 TRBV6-5 TRBD2 once TGTGCCAGCAGTTACTCTAGCGGGAGCAAGAGGTACGAGCAGTACTTC CASSYSSGSKRYEQYF
TRBJ1-2 13 TRBV9 . . TGTGCCAGCAGCGTAGAAGCTAACTATGGCTACACCTTC CASSVEANYGYTF
TRBJ1-1 16 TRBV25-1 . . TGTGCCAGCACCGAATCTGCGTGGGAGGGGAGGACTGAAGCTTTCTTT CASTESAWEGRTEAFF
TRBJ2-7 16 TRBV11-2 TRBD1 . TGTGCCAGCAGCTCCCATGGGACAGAGAGACCCTACGAGCAGTACTTC CASSSHGTERPYEQYF
TRBJ1-4 15 TRBV10-2 . . TGCGCCAGCAGTGATCCCGGGGTAACTAATGAAAAACTGTTTTTT CASSDPGVTNEKLFF
TRBJ2-2 19 TRBV10-1 TRBD2 . TGCGCCAGCAGTGAGGGGCGGCTAGCGGGAGGGCGGAGCACCGGGGAGCTGTTTTTT CASSEGRLAGGRSTGELFF
TRBJ2-7 16 TRBV13 . . TGTGCCAGCAGCTTAGGCGGGGGAGGACCCCGGCGGGAGCAGTACTTC CASSLGGGGPRREQYF
TRBJ2-1 16 TRBV6-5 . . TGTGCCAGCAGTTTACTAGCCACTAGAGTTTTGAATGAGCAGTTCTTC CASSLLATRVLNEQFF
TRBJ2-3 17 TRBV19 TRBD2 . TGTGCCAGTAGTATAGGTCTAGCGGCCTTGGGGACAGATACGCAGTATTTT CASSIGLAALGTDTQYF
TRBJ2-1 11 TRBV28 . . TGTGCCAGCAGTTTTCATGTTGAGCAGTTCTTC CASSFHVEQFF
TRBJ2-5 16 TRBV4-1 TRBD2 once TGCGCCAGCAGCCAAGAAGGAGCGGGAGCCGGGGAGACCCAGTACTTC CASSQEGAGAGETQYF
TRBJ2-5 15 TRBV5-4 TRBD2 . TGTGCCAGCAGCTGGGACTATCCGAGCCAAGAGACCCAGTACTTC CASSWDYPSQETQYF
TRBJ2-7 17 TRBV10-3 TRBD1 . TGTGCCATCAGTGACCCCGCTGGGGACAGGGTCTTCTATGAGCAGTACTTC CAISDPAGDRVFYEQYF
TRBJ2-7 12 TRBV11-2 . . TGTGCCAGCAGCTTAGTACGGAACGAGCAGTACTTC CASSLVRNEQYF
TRBJ2-7 11 TRBV7-9 . . TGTGCCAGCAGCAGAGACTACGAGCAGTACTTC CASSRDYEQYF
TRBJ2-1 13 TRBV19 . . TGTGCCAGTAGTATAGGGGCGGGGAATGAGCAGTTCTTC CASSIGAGNEQFF
TRBJ2-1 16 TRBV7-8 . . TGTGCCAGCAGCTTAGCGAGGGCAGAAAGATACAATGAGCAGTTCTTC CASSLARAERYNEQFF
TRBJ2-1 17 TRBV7-8 TRBD2 . TGTGCCAGCACGCACCTCAGCCGGGACTACTACTACAATGAGCAGTTCTTC CASTHLSRDYYYNEQFF
TRBJ1-5 13 TRBV28 . . TGTGCCAGCAGTTTACAGGGTGGTCAGCCCCAGCATTTT CASSLQGGQPQHF
TRBJ2-5 13 TRBV14 TRBD1 . TGTGCCAGCAGCCCAGGGGGATGGGAGACCCAGTACTTC CASSPGGWETQYF
TRBJ1-1 13 TRBV2 . . TGTGCCAGCCCCAGAGCGGGACAAGGTGAAGCTTTCTTT CASPRAGQGEAFF
TRBJ2-1 11 TRBV28 . . TGTGCCAGCAGTCTCAACAATGAGCAGTTCTTC CASSLNNEQFF
TRBJ2-7 13 TRBV10-2 . . TGCGCCAGCGGCGGGACGGTGACCTACGAGCAGTACTTC CASGGTVTYEQYF
TRBJ2-3 13 TRBV5-1 TRBD1 . TGCGCCAGCAGCTCAGACAGGGGAAATACGCAGTATTTT CASSSDRGNTQYF
TRBJ1-2 13 TRBV29-1 . . TGCAGCGTTCCAGGACAAGCGAACTATGGCTACACCTTC CSVPGQANYGYTF
TRBJ2-7 13 TRBV27 TRBD1 . TGTGCCAGCAGTCCTGGGACAGCCTACGAGCAGTACTTC CASSPGTAYEQYF
TRBJ2-2 17 TRBV5-1 TRBD2 . TGCGCCAGCAGCTCCCCGCCAGCGGGAGTTATGTCCGGGGAGCTGTTTTTT CASSSPPAGVMSGELFF
TRBJ2-1 14 TRBV15 . . TGTGCCACCTGCAACGGGGGAGAATACAATGAGCAGTTCTTC CATCNGGEYNEQFF
TRBJ1-1 16 TRBV5-5 . once TGTGCCAGCAGCTTGGGTCCGGGGGTGGGAAACACTGAAGCTTTCTTT CASSLGPGVGNTEAFF
TRBJ1-2 15 TRBV11-2 . . TGTGCCAGCAGCTTAGGTTCTCCCAAGTACTATGGCTACACCTTC CASSLGSPKYYGYTF
TRBJ2-7 15 TRBV5-1 TRBD1 . TGCGCCAGCAGCTTGGTCCCGGGACAGCCTTACGAGCAGTACTTC CASSLVPGQPYEQYF